The 17 T cell receptor beta chains presented below share a single source sample, sequenced in a study. In TCRdb, the 5' RACE reads were re-called with MiXCR into one record per CDR3 protein. The sample has under 65,000 distinct CDR3 sequences, around 20% seen once. Treg sorting used a CD4+CD25+CD127-/low gate. Sequenced sample: tumor-infiltrating Tregs sorted from the breast tumor. The receptors were gathered from a female donor with breast cancer.

This clonotype was seen more than once but under ten times. This chain connects TRBV5-1 to TRBJ1-1; possibly TRBD1 for D (6 bases). This CDR3 is built from 15 residues. Trimming cost V 0 bases and J 4 bases, with 13 bases left between them. Looked up from germline, CDR1 is SGHRS and CDR2 is YFSETQ. The CDR3 is CASSLGDTSLTEAFF. As DNA, the CDR3 is TGCGCCAGCAGCTTGGGGGACACCAGCCTCACTGAAGCTTTCTTT.

This clonotype has only a few counts. V usage is TRBV7-2 and J usage is TRBJ2-7; D unclear. Trimming left V 5 bases short and J 1 base short, with 12 bases between. The CDR3 runs to 14 residues. Germline V gene data show CDR1 as SGHTA and CDR2 as FQGNSA. CDR3 in amino acids: CASSTYLQSYEQYF. The CDR3 DNA reads TGTGCCAGCAGCACGTACCTTCAATCCTACGAGCAGTACTTC.

The rearrangement uses TRBV6-1 and TRBJ1-1; 9 nucleotides line up with TRBD1. Germline loops: CDR1 MNHNS, CDR2 SASEGT. V dropped 8 bases and J dropped 4; count of bases not matched to a gene: 11. The CDR3 totals 15 residues. The CDR3 nucleotides read TGTGCCAGCCTGAATATTACAGGGGGCGTCACTGAAGCTTTCTTT. Translated, it gives CASLNITGGVTEAFF.

The chain combines TRBV6-1 with TRBJ2-3; D gene unclear. The CDR3 runs to 14 residues. The V end lost 5 bases, the J end lost 3 bases, and 12 bases lay between the germline ends. Germline CDR1 and CDR2: MNHNS and SASEGT. This CDR3 is CASSNTGNTDTQYF. CDR3 nucleotides: TGTGCCAGCAGTAACACGGGCAATACAGATACGCAGTATTTT.

This clonotype has only a few counts. The chain is built from TRBV20-1 and TRBJ2-2; possible D gene TRBD1, 6 bases. The V end was cut by 3 bases, the J end by 2 bases, with 10 bases between. This CDR3 has 14 residues. CDR1 is DFQATT and CDR2 is SNEGSKA in the germline V gene (reference sequence). The CDR3 sequence is CSASPGHNTGELFF. CDR3 nucleotides: TGCAGTGCTAGTCCGGGACACAACACCGGGGAGCTGTTTTTT.

V usage is TRBV7-9 and J usage is TRBJ2-7, with TRBD1 as a possible D gene (6 bases). The ends were cut back, 6 bases at V and 6 bases at J, with 18 bases in the middle. Germline values: CDR1 SEHNR, CDR2 FQNEAQ (reference sequence). The CDR3 has 14 residues. This CDR3 is CASSIPRGGREQYF. The CDR3 DNA reads as TGTGCCAGCAGTATTCCCAGGGGCGGACGCGAGCAGTACTTC.

This clonotype has more than one count but fewer than ten. The chain joins TRBV7-3 to TRBJ2-3, with a tentative D call TRBD2 (5 bases). Germline assignment: CDR1 SGHTA and CDR2 FQGTGA. The ends were cut back, 0 bases at V and 6 bases at J, with 7 bases in the middle. The CDR3 spans 13 residues. In DNA form, the CDR3 reads TGTGCCAGCAGCTTAACGTCGGGGGATACGCAGTATTTT. Its translation: CASSLTSGDTQYF.

There are a few counts of this clonotype. The gene calls are TRBV5-6 and TRBJ2-1, with D maybe TRBD1 (5 bases). CDR1 is SGHDT, CDR2 YYEEEE, per germline. V lost 6 bases, J lost 6 bases, and 19 bases lay in between. This CDR3 contains 15 residues. As DNA, the CDR3 is TGTGCCAGCACCTTAAGTGGACAAGAGACCAATGAGCAGTTCTTC. This translates into CASTLSGQETNEQFF.

V and J are TRBV7-8 and TRBJ1-2; D remains unclear. V shed 0 bases and J shed 11 bases, with 13 bases lying between them. The CDR3 spans 13 residues. Germline V lookup: CDR1 SGHVS, CDR2 FQNEAQ. The CDR3 here is CASSLARDGLYTF. Written as DNA, the CDR3 is TGTGCCAGCAGCTTAGCGAGGGATGGGTTATACACCTTC.

This clonotype was observed a handful of times. The rearrangement uses TRBV6-2 or TRBV6-3 and TRBJ2-1, with D tentatively TRBD1 (5 bases). Per germline, CDR1 MNHEY and CDR2 SVGEGT. The V end lost 5 bases, the J end lost 5 bases, and 22 bases lay between the germline ends. This CDR3 spans 17 amino acids. This CDR3 is CASSPSLGRAENNEQFF. Here the CDR3 DNA reads TGTGCCAGCAGTCCATCACTTGGCAGGGCGGAGAACAATGAGCAGTTCTTC.

This chain connects TRBV4-1 to TRBJ2-1; 10 bases align to TRBD1. The ends lost 6 bases at V and 10 bases at J; junction bases unmatched: 15. Germline loops: CDR1 MGHRA, CDR2 YSYEKL. This CDR3 region has 16 residues. CDR3 DNA: TGCGCCAGCAGTCAACCCGGGACAGGGGAGTTAGGCGAGCAGTTCTTC. Its translation is CASSQPGTGELGEQFF.

With respect to this clonotype: This sequence may be a read error, since a much larger clone differs from it by one base. The V and J genes are TRBV7-2 and TRBJ2-1; TRBD2 matches at 7 bases. The V gene end was trimmed by 2 bases and the J gene end by 5 bases; junction bases not matched to a gene: 3. Germline CDR1 SGHTA, CDR2 FQGNSA. The length of the CDR3 is 14 residues. CDR3 sequence reads: CASSLSGANNEQFF. In nucleotides, the CDR3 is TGTGCCAGCAGCTTAAGCGGGGCCAACAATGAGCAGTTCTTC.

Ten or more counts support this clonotype. The chain employs TRBV5-1 and TRBJ1-1; TRBD1 matches 7 bases. The CDR3 length is 12 residues. The trim removed 4 bases at V and 6 bases at J, leaving 3 bases unmatched. From germline, CDR1 is SGHRS and CDR2 YFSETQ. For the CDR3, the DNA is TGCGCCAGCAGCCCCAGGGGGGCTGAAGCTTTCTTT. This translates into CASSPRGAEAFF. The whole variable domain, filled in from reference TRBV5-1 and TRBJ1-1, reads KAGVTQTPRYLIKTRGQQVTLSCSPISGHRSVSWYQQTPGQGLQFLFEYFSETQRNKGNFPGRFSGRQFSNSRSEMNVSTLELGDSALYLCASSPRGAEAFFGQGTRLTVV.

This clonotype was counted between two and nine times. The gene calls are TRBV7-2 and TRBJ2-2; TRBD2 matches 12 bases. Unmatched junction bases numbered 8, after V lost 0 bases and J lost 6 bases. This CDR3 is built from 18 residues. Per the germline V gene, CDR1 is SGHTA and CDR2 is FQGNSA. The CDR3: CASSLAILAGGSAGELFF. The CDR3 DNA reads TGTGCCAGCAGCTTAGCGATACTAGCGGGAGGCTCGGCCGGGGAGCTGTTTTTT.

The chain couples TRBV7-2 to TRBJ2-5; a possible D gene is TRBD1 (6 bases). Trimming pared 5 bases from V and 7 bases from J, leaving 17 bases between. Germline CDR1 SGHTA, CDR2 FQGNSA. The CDR3 contains 14 residues. This CDR3 is CASSPRALGGTQYF. The CDR3 bases are TGTGCCAGCAGCCCTCGGGCGCTAGGGGGGACCCAGTACTTC.

The gene calls are TRBV5-4 and TRBJ2-3; a weak D match, TRBD1 (5 bases). CDR3 length: 13 amino acids. Looked up from germline, CDR1 is SGHNT and CDR2 is YYREEE (reference sequence). V dropped 4 bases and J dropped 4 bases, with 10 bases sitting between them. This CDR3 reads CASSPAGSDTQYF. The CDR3 DNA reads as TGTGCCAGCAGCCCGGCAGGGTCAGATACGCAGTATTTT.

The sample holds many counts of this clonotype. This chain links TRBV7-8 with TRBJ2-6, with D unclear. Between the trimmed V and J ends, which lost 5 bases and 0 bases, there was a span of 8 bases. CDR3 length: 15 amino acids. The germline CDR1 and CDR2 sequences are SGHVS and FQNEAQ. The DNA of the CDR3 is TGTGCCAGCAGCGCCGAGGACTCTGGGGCCAACGTCCTGACTTTC. Translation gives CASSAEDSGANVLTF. The whole variable domain, remainder taken from reference TRBV7-8 and TRBJ2-6, is GAGVSQSPRYKVAKRGQDVALRCDPISGHVSLFWYQQALGQGPEFLTYFQNEAQLDKSGLPSDRFFAERPEGSVSTLKIQRTQQEDSAVYLCASSAEDSGANVLTFGAGSRLTVL.